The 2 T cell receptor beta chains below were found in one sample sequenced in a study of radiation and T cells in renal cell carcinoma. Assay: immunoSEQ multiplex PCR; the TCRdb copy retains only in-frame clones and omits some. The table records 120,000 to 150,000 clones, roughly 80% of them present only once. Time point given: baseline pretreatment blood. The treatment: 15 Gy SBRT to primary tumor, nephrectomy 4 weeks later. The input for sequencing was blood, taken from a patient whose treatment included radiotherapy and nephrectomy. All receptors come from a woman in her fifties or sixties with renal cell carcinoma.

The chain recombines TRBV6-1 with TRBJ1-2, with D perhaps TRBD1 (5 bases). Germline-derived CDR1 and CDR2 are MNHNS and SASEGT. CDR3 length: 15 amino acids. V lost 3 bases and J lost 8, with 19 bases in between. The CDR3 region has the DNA TGTGCCAGCAGTGACGGTTGGCAGGGTGTGCGCGGCTACACCTTC. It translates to CASSDGWQGVRGYTF.

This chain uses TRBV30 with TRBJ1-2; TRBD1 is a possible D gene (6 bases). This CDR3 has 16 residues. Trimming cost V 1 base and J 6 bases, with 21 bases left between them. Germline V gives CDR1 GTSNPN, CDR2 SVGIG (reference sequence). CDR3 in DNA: TGTGCCTGGAGTGGATTGGGGGGCCCCCTGGGCAATGGCTACACCTTC. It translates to CAWSGLGGPLGNGYTF. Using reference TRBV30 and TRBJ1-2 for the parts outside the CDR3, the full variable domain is SQTIHQWPATLVQPVGSPLSLECTVEGTSNPNLYWYRQAAGRGLQLLFYSVGIGQISSEVPQNLSASRPQDRQFILSSKKLLLSDSGFYLCAWSGLGGPLGNGYTFGSGTRLTVV.